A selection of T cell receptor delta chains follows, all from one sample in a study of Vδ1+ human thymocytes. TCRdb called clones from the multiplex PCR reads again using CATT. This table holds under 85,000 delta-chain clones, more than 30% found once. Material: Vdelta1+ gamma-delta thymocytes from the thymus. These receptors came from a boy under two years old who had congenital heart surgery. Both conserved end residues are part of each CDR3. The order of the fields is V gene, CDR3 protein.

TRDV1	CALGERMELWGMRPDRLIF
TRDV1	CALGEFLTGGICNTDKLIF
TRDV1	CALGELRVVPLDWGIHRTDKLIF
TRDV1	CALGEFILLRPSLLLGSPWGKLIF
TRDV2	CACDTGEVWGSHTDKLIF
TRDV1	CALGETSYEPLADKLIF
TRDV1	CALGPYGDTDKLIF
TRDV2	CACVAGGYGRTDKLIF
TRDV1	CALGDTFLRGTGGYTDKLIF
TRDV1	CALGEEYGDTFLPLRYWGTDKLIF
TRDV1	CALGQSTSHPQVLGVPCADKLIF
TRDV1	CALGEPHRGGYLTDNLIF
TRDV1	CALGEFPSLYWGIRSTDKLIF
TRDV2	CACDVLLIMPNGQLIF
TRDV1	CALGELPGGLPYTDKLIF
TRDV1	CALGELRGAPFTGGYAADKLIF
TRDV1	CALGEEFPTQWGIVFTDKLIF
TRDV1	CALGEHWTGRTISYRDKVKLIF
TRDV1	CALGEPTLQTDKLIF
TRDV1	CALWVPATLGDKLIF
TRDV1	CALGNRFPAVLLGDTIRDSNTDKLIF
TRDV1	CALGELNFHWGRYTDKLIF
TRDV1	CALGFWVVGFYTDKLIF
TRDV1	CALGVPVPPHIHIDKLIF
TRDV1	CALGEGALPGGYGIADKLIF
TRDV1	CALGEAAHFGTDKLIF
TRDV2	CACDTEGYVNKLIF
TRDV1	CALGEHRGWPGTDKLIF
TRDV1	CALGELGGALGYTDKLIF
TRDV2	CACDTDWGLTDKLIF
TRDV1	CALGEEKASYGLTSYPSFTDKLIF
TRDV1	CALGELTGLHKLIF
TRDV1	CALGEVLGAARFTDKLIF
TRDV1	CALGSLPPGGYGDKLIF
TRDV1	CALGENPNLFLSYKPNRKLIF
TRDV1	CALGDILYWGSPRRPDKLIF
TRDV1	CALGDDLPTRTGGYLPGELIF
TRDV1	CALGEPPICTDKLIF
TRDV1	CALGEKNTYWGFDTDKLIF
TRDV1	CALGERIEDTLLTAQLFF
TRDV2	CACRPDDKLIF
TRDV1	CALGEGRSAQLFF
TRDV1	CALGEVRSRYTDKLIF
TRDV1	CALGEPPLGIHGRGTDKLIF
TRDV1	CALGEHLPSTSTGGSHLIF
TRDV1	CALGERILDWGIQYTDKLIF
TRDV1	CALGELWCQWGTYTDKLIF
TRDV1	CALGDWPRSGGDRYTNKLIF
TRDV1	CALGEGDVGHSDKLIF
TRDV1	CALGPPFLLSREGKLIF
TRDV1	CALGELFVGAGGYTDKLIF
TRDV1	CALGERPPWPEPRGTDKLIF
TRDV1	CALGERGVSIVLIF
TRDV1	CALGEPDLPRITGGLPLSTDKLIF